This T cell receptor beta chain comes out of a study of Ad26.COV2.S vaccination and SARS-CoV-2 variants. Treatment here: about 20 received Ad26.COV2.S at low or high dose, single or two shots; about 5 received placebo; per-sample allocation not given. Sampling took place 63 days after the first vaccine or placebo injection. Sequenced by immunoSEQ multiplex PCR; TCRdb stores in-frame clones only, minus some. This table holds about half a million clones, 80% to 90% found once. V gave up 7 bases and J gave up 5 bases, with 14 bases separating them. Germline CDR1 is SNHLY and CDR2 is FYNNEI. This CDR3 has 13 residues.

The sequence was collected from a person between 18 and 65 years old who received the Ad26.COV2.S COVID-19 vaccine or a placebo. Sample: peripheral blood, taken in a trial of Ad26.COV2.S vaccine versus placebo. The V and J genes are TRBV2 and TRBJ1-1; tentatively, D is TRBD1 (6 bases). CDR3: CASTTGGRTEAFF. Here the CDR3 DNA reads TGTGCCAGCACTACGGGGGGCCGGACTGAAGCTTTCTTT.